The TCR beta chain under discussion was sequenced for a study of brain T cells in children with intractable seizures. Overall study findings and caveats: HCMV serostatus was not known, and viral specificity came from CDR3 similarity only.

Profiling relied on immunoSEQ multiplex PCR, and the TCRdb table lists in-frame clones only, not all of them. Of about 340,000 clones in the sample, over 90% were seen once. About this clone: Antigen unknown.

Time point denoted: blood from clinic visit 5 months post-surgery; TSC patient then seizure free. Only cases whose brain tissue showed the highest T cell transcript signatures were sequenced. Sequencing was performed on peripheral blood, taken more than 4 months after surgery. This TCR was sampled from a boy younger than two with tuberous sclerosis and intractable seizures.

CDR3 sequence: CASSLIGTASNEQFF. The CDR3 nucleotides read TGTGCCAGCAGCTTAATTGGGACAGCAAGCAATGAGCAGTTCTTC. The chain recombines TRBV7-2 with TRBJ2-1, with 7 bases aligning to TRBD1. From germline, CDR1 is SGHTA and CDR2 FQGNSA. CDR3 length: 15 residues. With V trimmed by 2 bases and J by 6 bases, 7 bases remained unmatched.